The text below deals with one TCR beta chain. As yet, its antigen is unknown. The sample is drawn from a study of T cells in Graves' hyperthyroidism and ophthalmopathy. Fresh peripheral blood, about 10 ml of it, supplied the PBMCs. This CDR3 comprises 12 residues. Germline V gene data show CDR1 as SGHKS and CDR2 as YYEKEE (reference sequence). The trim removed 3 bases at V and 8 bases at J, leaving 2 bases unmatched. TCR beta CDR3 regions were amplified from RNA. Researchers ran a first-round RT-PCR on the TCR CDR3 using the HTBI primer set. From the multiplex PCR reads, TCRdb called clonotypes with MiXCR, one entry per CDR3 protein. This table holds hundreds of thousands of distinct CDR3 sequences, roughly 14% found once. General study results and limits: Ophthalmopathy stood apart from stable hyperthyroidism in a 13 V-J model.

The V gene is TRBV5-5, the J gene TRBJ1-1; 9 bases agree with TRBD1. The clonotype comes from a woman aged 45-60 years with Graves' ophthalmopathy. The sequenced sample was blood. The CDR3 DNA is TGTGCCAGCAGCTCCACAGGGGGCGAAGCTTTCTTT. The encoded protein is CASSSTGGEAFF.